The next 27 T cell receptor beta chains were all read from a single sample in a study of cytomegalovirus exposure and HLA in healthy donors. Clones were read by immunoSEQ multiplex PCR, and TCRdb kept only the in-frame ones, dropping some. This sample has over 100,000 clones, with about 90% found just once. Sequencing was performed on PBMCs. The receptors stem from a woman aged 18-30 years in good health and CMV-seronegative.

As DNA, the CDR3 is TGTGCCAGCAGCTTCGGGACAGTCAATGAAAAACTGTTTTTT. Translating gives CASSFGTVNEKLFF. V usage is TRBV11-2 and J usage is TRBJ1-4; 7 bases are shared with TRBD1. Germline CDR1 SGHAT, CDR2 FQNNGV. V gave up 3 bases and J gave up 5 bases; unmatched junction bases: 3. This CDR3 comprises 14 residues.

The rearrangement joins TRBV2 to TRBJ2-7, with D maybe TRBD2 (5 bases). The germline V gene has CDR1 SNHLY and CDR2 FYNNEI. V gave up 4 bases and J gave up 2 bases, with 12 bases separating them. The CDR3 covers 14 residues. The CDR3 DNA follows: TGTGCCAGCAGTGGGACTGGAGGTGCCTACGAGCAGTACTTC. This gives the protein CASSGTGGAYEQYF.

V is TRBV29-1 and J is TRBJ1-3, with 9 bases matching TRBD1. CDR3 length: 14 residues. V was clipped by 2 bases and J by 3 bases; unmatched bases: 2. Germline CDR1 is SQVTM and CDR2 is ANQGSEA. The CDR3, as DNA: TGCAGCGTTGAAACAGGGGGCTATGGAAACACCATATATTTT. Residues: CSVETGGYGNTIYF.

In its sample, this clone was seen a few times. V is TRBV7-9 and J is TRBJ2-2; 16 bases line up with TRBD2. The germline gives CDR1 SEHNR, CDR2 FQNEAQ (reference sequence). The length of the CDR3 is 18 residues. Unmatched junction bases numbered 8, after V lost 6 bases and J lost 4 bases. The CDR3 loop reads CASRPGLAGGPGTGELFF. The CDR3 nucleotides read TGTGCCAGCAGACCGGGACTAGCGGGAGGGCCGGGCACCGGGGAGCTGTTTTTT.

The chain recombines TRBV4-3 with TRBJ2-7; 10 nucleotides agree with TRBD1. Looked up from germline, CDR1 is LGHNA and CDR2 is YSLEER. Unmatched junction bases numbered 4, after V lost 0 bases and J lost 2 bases. The CDR3 length is 16 residues. The DNA for the CDR3 is TGCGCCAGCAGCCAAGACCCTGGGACAGGGGCCTACGAGCAGTACTTC. Amino acid sequence: CASSQDPGTGAYEQYF.

The rearrangement joins TRBV11-2 to TRBJ1-3, with 7 bases matching TRBD1. The germline CDR1 and CDR2 sequences are SGHAT and FQNNGV. After removal of 5 bases from V and 4 bases from J, the junction contained 8 bases not matched to a gene. This CDR3 region has 15 residues. The CDR3 protein is CASSNIRGKGNTIYF. The CDR3 bases are TGTGCCAGCAGCAATATCAGGGGGAAAGGAAACACCATATATTTT. Using reference TRBV11-2 and TRBJ1-3 for the parts outside the CDR3, the full variable domain is EAGVAQSPRYKIIEKRQSVAFWCNPISGHATLYWYQQILGQGPKLLIQFQNNGVVDDSQLPKDRFSAERLKGVDSTLKIQPAKLEDSAVYLCASSNIRGKGNTIYFGEGSWLTVV.

The chain has TRBV7-2 and TRBJ2-3, with D hard to call. The germline gives CDR1 SGHTA, CDR2 FQGNSA. Trimming shortened V by 5 bases and J by 1 base, and 10 bases separated the two germline ends. The CDR3 loop spans 14 amino acids. CDR3 sequence reads: CASSADRGTDTQYF. DNA for the CDR3: TGTGCCAGCAGCGCCGACCGGGGCACAGATACGCAGTATTTT.

The J gene is TRBJ1-6, the V gene TRBV9; 7 bases agree with TRBD1. There are 15 residues in the CDR3. V dropped 0 bases and J dropped 4; count of bases not matched to a gene: 1. CDR1 is SGDLS, CDR2 YYNGEE, per germline. The DNA of the CDR3 is TGTGCCAGCAGCGTAGGGACAGGATATAATTCACCCCTCCACTTT. Its protein product is CASSVGTGYNSPLHF.

The V call is TRBV9, the J call TRBJ2-2; D perhaps matches TRBD2 (6 bases). The germline V gene encodes CDR1 SGDLS and CDR2 YYNGEE. Trimming took off 0 bases at V and 0 bases at J, with 9 bases between the two ends. The CDR3 sequence is 16 residues long. In nucleotides, the CDR3 is TGTGCCAGCAGCGTAGAAGAGCGGGCGAACACCGGGGAGCTGTTTTTT. Its protein is CASSVEERANTGELFF.

The genes are TRBV25-1 and TRBJ1-2; 7 bases fit TRBD1. V lost 1 base, J lost 5 bases, and 10 bases stayed unmatched. CDR3 length: 16 residues. The V gene's germline CDR1 is MGHDK and CDR2 SYGVNS. This CDR3 reads CASSESRGAGGYGYTF. As DNA, the CDR3 is TGTGCCAGCAGTGAATCCAGGGGGGCAGGCGGTTATGGCTACACCTTC.

This rearrangement joins TRBV19 to TRBJ2-7, with 7 bases identical to TRBD2. The germline V gene has CDR1 LNHDA and CDR2 SQIVND (reference sequence). Trimming at V came to 6 bases and at J to 5 bases, leaving 13 bases not matched to a gene. The CDR3 length is 15 residues. CDR3 in amino acids: CASRYGREGRDEQYF. In nucleotides, the CDR3 is TGTGCCAGTAGGTATGGGAGGGAAGGAAGGGACGAGCAGTACTTC. The variable domain in full, completed from reference TRBV19 and TRBJ2-7, reads DGGITQSPKYLFRKEGQNVTLSCEQNLNHDAMYWYRQDPGQGLRLIYYSQIVNDFQKGDIAEGYSVSREKKESFPLTVTSAQKNPTAFYLCASRYGREGRDEQYFGPGTRLTVT.

The chain carries TRBV7-8 and TRBJ1-2; TRBD1 is a possible D gene (6 bases). The CDR3 covers 12 residues. Germline V CDR1 and CDR2: SGHVS, FQNEAQ. Between the trimmed V and J ends, which lost 5 bases and 5 bases, there was a span of 9 bases. The CDR3: CASSRQGYGYTF. The CDR3 DNA reads as TGTGCCAGCAGCCGTCAGGGGTATGGCTACACCTTC.

A note on this clone: Other DNA sequences in the same sample also yield this CDR3. This chain joins TRBV29-1 and TRBJ1-1; TRBD1 is a possible D gene (5 bases). Trimming took off 4 bases at V and 4 bases at J, with 7 bases between the two ends. Germline loops: CDR1 SQVTM, CDR2 ANQGSEA. The CDR3 sequence is 11 residues long. The CDR3 DNA reads TGCAGCGTTGGGGGCGGCACTGAAGCTTTCTTT. Amino acids: CSVGGGTEAFF. The full variable domain, its missing parts supplied by reference TRBV29-1 and TRBJ1-1, is SAVISQKPSRDICQRGTSLTIQCQVDSQVTMMFWYRQQPGQSLTLIATANQGSEATYESGFVIDKFPISRPNLTFSTLTVSNMSPEDSSIYLCSVGGGTEAFFGQGTRLTVV.

V gene TRBV2 combines with J gene TRBJ2-1; D is ambiguous. V shed 5 bases and J shed 7 bases, with 12 bases lying between them. CDR1 SNHLY and CDR2 FYNNEI come from the germline V gene. CDR3 length equals 13 residues. The CDR3 DNA is TGTGCCAGCAGTTGGGCCTACCAAAATGAGCAGTTCTTC. Amino acid sequence: CASSWAYQNEQFF.

This chain connects TRBV7-9 to TRBJ2-1; tentative D call: TRBD2 (5 bases). CDR1 and CDR2 (germline): SEHNR, FQNEAQ (reference sequence). The CDR3 has 16 residues. The germline V and J ends were trimmed by 5 bases and 0 bases, with 14 bases remaining between them. The CDR3 DNA follows: TGTGCCAGCAGCCGTGGTTTGGGGAGCTCCTACAATGAGCAGTTCTTC. This sequence encodes CASSRGLGSSYNEQFF.

The rearrangement joins TRBV28 to TRBJ2-7; TRBD1 agrees at 12 bases. Germline CDR1 and CDR2: MDHEN and SYDVKM. With 6 bases clipped from V and 6 bases from J, the junction kept 9 bases outside the gene matches. The CDR3 has 15 residues. This CDR3 reads CASSLTGTGGLEQYF. The CDR3 coding sequence is TGTGCCAGCAGCCTGACCGGGACAGGGGGCCTCGAGCAGTACTTC.

The chain uses TRBV11-2 and TRBJ1-4; 8 bases agree with TRBD1. The CDR3 length is 17 residues. CDR1 is SGHAT and CDR2 is FQNNGV in the germline V gene. With V trimmed by 0 bases and J by 6 bases, 9 bases remained unmatched. The chain's CDR3 is CASSLEPLQGVDEKLFF. The CDR3 DNA is TGTGCCAGCAGCTTAGAGCCTCTACAGGGGGTCGATGAAAAACTGTTTTTT.

The chain uses TRBV7-2 and TRBJ1-6; D is possibly TRBD1 (6 bases). Between the trimmed V and J ends, which lost 4 bases and 3 bases, there was a span of 10 bases. CDR3 length equals 15 residues. CDR1 SGHTA and CDR2 FQGNSA come from the germline V gene. CDR3 protein: CASSSQGHYNSPLHF. The CDR3 DNA sequence: TGTGCCAGCAGCTCCCAGGGGCACTATAATTCACCCCTCCACTTT.

This clone was counted a few times. V usage is TRBV29-1 and J usage is TRBJ2-7, with TRBD1 identical over 9 bases. This CDR3 comprises 15 residues. Germline V lookup: CDR1 SQVTM, CDR2 ANQGSEA. V shed 4 bases, J shed 5 bases, and the junction held 12 bases outside the gene matches. Here the CDR3 reads CSVVRTGGKGDEQYF. CDR3 bases: TGCAGCGTTGTCAGAACAGGGGGCAAAGGGGACGAGCAGTACTTC.

V gene TRBV6-7 combines with J gene TRBJ2-3; the match to TRBD2 covers 13 bases. TRBV6-7 is an open reading frame, and its role is uncertain. V trimming: 6 bases; J trimming: 1 base; junction bases outside the gene matches: 7. CDR3 length equals 17 residues. DNA of the CDR3: TGTGCCAGCAGATCCGGGACTAGCGGGGTCGGCACAGATACGCAGTATTTT. Translation: CASRSGTSGVGTDTQYF.

The chain has TRBV30 and TRBJ1-4; the match to TRBD1 covers 8 bases. Germline V gene data show CDR1 as GTSNPN and CDR2 as SVGIG (reference sequence). Germline trimming cut 1 base from V and 8 bases from J; bases unmatched to any gene: 12. The CDR3 spans 16 residues. Written as DNA, the CDR3 is TGTGCCTGGAGTGGCGGACCAAGGACAGGGAGGGAAAAACTGTTTTTT. Amino acid sequence: CAWSGGPRTGREKLFF. Supplemented by reference TRBV30 and TRBJ1-4, the full variable domain reads SQTIHQWPATLVQPVGSPLSLECTVEGTSNPNLYWYRQAAGRGLQLLFYSVGIGQISSEVPQNLSASRPQDRQFILSSKKLLLSDSGFYLCAWSGGPRTGREKLFFGSGTQLSVL.

The chain couples TRBV4-3 to TRBJ2-1; D is ambiguous. Trimming pared 1 base from V and 0 bases from J, leaving 16 bases between. The CDR3 sequence is 18 residues long. CDR1 is LGHNA and CDR2 is YSLEER in the germline V gene. CDR3 nucleotide sequence: TGCGCCAGCAGCCAAGGCGCAGGCCCCCGAACCTCCTACAATGAGCAGTTCTTC. Its translation: CASSQGAGPRTSYNEQFF.

The chain has TRBV7-8 and TRBJ2-7; D possibly corresponds to TRBD1 (6 bases). Per germline, CDR1 SGHVS and CDR2 FQNEAQ. V dropped 1 base and J dropped 5 bases, with 9 bases sitting between them. The CDR3 runs 13 residues. The CDR3 sequence is CASSLVRGHEQYF. The CDR3 DNA is TGTGCCAGCAGCTTAGTCAGGGGACACGAGCAGTACTTC. Variable domain in full (rest from reference TRBV7-8 and TRBJ2-7): GAGVSQSPRYKVAKRGQDVALRCDPISGHVSLFWYQQALGQGPEFLTYFQNEAQLDKSGLPSDRFFAERPEGSVSTLKIQRTQQEDSAVYLCASSLVRGHEQYFGPGTRLTVT.

This chain links TRBV15 with TRBJ2-1, with 7 bases identical to TRBD1. The CDR3 runs to 13 residues. The trim removed 0 bases at V and 10 bases at J, leaving 3 bases unmatched. CDR1 LNHNV and CDR2 YYDKDF come from the germline V gene (reference sequence). The CDR3 DNA is TGTGCCACCAGCAGAGATCGACAGGGCGAGCAGTTCTTC. It translates to CATSRDRQGEQFF.

The gene calls are TRBV2 and TRBJ1-6; 7 nucleotides match TRBD1. The CDR3 sequence is 16 residues long. Per the germline V gene, CDR1 is SNHLY and CDR2 is FYNNEI. The V gene end was trimmed by 5 bases and the J gene end by 0 bases; junction bases not matched to a gene: 4. The CDR3: CASSTGQSSYNSPLHF. The DNA for the CDR3 is TGTGCCAGCAGTACGGGACAGAGCTCCTATAATTCACCCCTCCACTTT.

This clone was recorded a few times. The chain uses TRBV5-4 and TRBJ2-7, with 8 bases matching TRBD1. V dropped 4 bases and J dropped 6; count of bases not matched to a gene: 12. Per germline, CDR1 SGHNT and CDR2 YYREEE (reference sequence). This CDR3 comprises 15 residues. The CDR3 reads CASSLGGQGEAEQYF. DNA for the CDR3: TGTGCCAGCAGCCTAGGTGGACAGGGTGAAGCCGAGCAGTACTTC.

The gene calls are TRBV4-3 and TRBJ1-2; D is possibly TRBD1 (6 bases). The CDR3 spans 16 residues. Trimming took 4 bases from V and 0 from J, leaving 15 bases between them. The germline CDR1 and CDR2 sequences are LGHNA and YSLEER. The CDR3 coding sequence is TGCGCCAGCAGCCGGATAGGAGAGGGGGCTAACTATGGCTACACCTTC. Translation: CASSRIGEGANYGYTF.